The source of this T cell receptor beta chain is a study of blood T cell repertoires in COVID-19. At the level of the study: In each case, the material was cDNA or gDNA derived from T cells, B-cell-depleted T cells, or PBMCs.

The CDR3 is 16 residues long. CDR1 is SGHAT and CDR2 is FQNNGV in the germline V gene. The V gene end was trimmed by 4 bases and the J gene end by 5 bases; junction bases not matched to a gene: 14. How the authors handled the data: Scientists estimated how many nucleated cells there were by amplifying reference gene primers. TCRdb keeps only in-frame clones here, not all; method: immunoSEQ multiplex PCR. For V, J and clone size, that table is used; D and trimming come from the DNA. The data show tens of thousands of clones, 91% seen once. This chain uses TRBV11-2 with TRBJ2-7; 7 positions match TRBD2. The TCR comes from a woman aged 45-65 years in a cohort sampled during active COVID-19. Sequencing was done on a sample of peripheral blood. CDR3 sequence (DNA): TGTGCCAGCAGCTCCCATAGCGGGCAAGGGGTCGACGAGCAGTACTTC. Its protein is CASSSHSGQGVDEQYF.